This paragraph reports one T cell receptor beta chain. Time point described: after dendritic cell vaccination, including at tumor progression/relapse. All glioblastoma patients lacked an isocitrate dehydrogenase mutation. This sample stems from a study of glioma-infiltrating T cells after dendritic cell vaccination. Study-level background: Autologous tumor lysate was loaded overnight onto monocyte-derived dendritic cells grown less than 8 days with IL-4 and GM-CSF.

Up to 2 ug genomic DNA was used for TCRB CDR3 amplification. Primers: 60 V beta forward and 13 J beta reverse. The table came from immunoSEQ multiplex PCR; TCRdb's copy has only in-frame clones and leaves some out. The sample shows 100,000 or so clones, around 80% of them seen only once. Germline values: CDR1 LNHDA, CDR2 SQIVND (reference sequence). This CDR3 is 14 amino acids long. The ends were cut back, 7 bases at V and 0 bases at J, with 12 bases in the middle. The sequence was collected from a human donor with glioblastoma. The input for sequencing was blood, taken after dendritic cell vaccination. The chain couples TRBV19 to TRBJ1-1; D is ambiguous. CDR3 DNA: TGTGCCAGTAACAAACGAAACCTGAACACTGAAGCTTTCTTT. Translation gives CASNKRNLNTEAFF.